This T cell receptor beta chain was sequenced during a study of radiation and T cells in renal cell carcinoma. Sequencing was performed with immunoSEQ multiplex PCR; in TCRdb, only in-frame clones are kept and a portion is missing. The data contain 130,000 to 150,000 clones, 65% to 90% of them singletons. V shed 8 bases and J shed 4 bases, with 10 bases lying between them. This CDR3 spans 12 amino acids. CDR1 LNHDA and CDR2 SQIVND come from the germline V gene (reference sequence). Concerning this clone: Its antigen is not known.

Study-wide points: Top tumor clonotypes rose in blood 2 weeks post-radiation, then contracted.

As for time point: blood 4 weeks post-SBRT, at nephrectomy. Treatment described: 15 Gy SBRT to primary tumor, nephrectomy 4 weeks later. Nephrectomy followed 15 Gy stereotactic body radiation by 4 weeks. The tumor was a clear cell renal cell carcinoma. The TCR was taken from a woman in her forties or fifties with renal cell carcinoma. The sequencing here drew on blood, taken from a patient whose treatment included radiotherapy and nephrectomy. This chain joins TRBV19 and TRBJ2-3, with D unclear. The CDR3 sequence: CASSPRADTQYF. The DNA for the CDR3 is TGTGCCAGTTCCCCCCGGGCAGATACGCAGTATTTT.